A selection of T cell receptor beta chains follows, all from one sample in a study of siplizumab effects on memory and regulatory T cells. Sequencing used immunoSEQ multiplex PCR; TCRdb keeps in-frame clones, though not all of them. The table includes just under 85,000 clones, 87% detected once. Sequenced sample: Tregs sorted from blood. The receptor set was obtained from a human donor in good health. CDR3s include the opening cysteine and the closing phenylalanine or tryptophan. The D gene is left open where the match is weak. Clone size appears in some rows only: once, few, many, or a class for an expanded clone.

TRBD1,TRBV7-3,TRBJ1-5,-,TGTGCCAGCGGGTGGGACAGGGATCAGCCCCAGCATTTT,CASGWDRDQPQHF
-,TRBV2,TRBJ2-3,-,TGTGCCAGCATTTGGGTAGATACGCAGTATTTT,CASIWVDTQYF
-,TRBV19,TRBJ1-2,once,TGTGCCAGTAGTAGAGGGAACTATGGCTACACCTTC,CASSRGNYGYTF
-,TRBV5-1,TRBJ1-1,-,TGCGCCAGCAGCTCTTATGCCGACACTGAAGCTTTCTTT,CASSSYADTEAFF
-,TRBV19,TRBJ1-2,few,TGTGCCAGTACCCTAGGGGGTGGCTACACCTTC,CASTLGGGYTF
TRBD1,TRBV28,TRBJ1-2,-,TGTGCCAGCAGAAATACCGGGACAGGGGGCTTCGGTGGCTACACCTTC,CASRNTGTGGFGGYTF
-,TRBV28,TRBJ1-2,-,TGTGCCAGCAGTATGGGCCGCGCCCCGTATGGCTACACCTTC,CASSMGRAPYGYTF
-,TRBV6-6,TRBJ2-7,-,TGTGCCAGCAGTCAAAACCCAGGGCTCTCCGAGCAGTACTTC,CASSQNPGLSEQYF
-,TRBV14,TRBJ2-1,-,TGTGCCAGCAGCTTGGCCAGGGTTGGTGAGCAGTTCTTC,CASSLARVGEQFF
-,TRBV6-5,TRBJ1-6,-,TGTGCCAGCCGTGCCCTGAGGGAAGAGGCACCCCTCCACTTT,CASRALREEAPLHF
-,TRBV5-6,TRBJ1-5,-,TGTGCCAGCAGCTTGGTAGGCGTGCAGCCCCAGCATTTT,CASSLVGVQPQHF
TRBD1,TRBV7-9,TRBJ2-7,-,TGTGCCAGCAGCTTAGGACAGGGGGCCTACGAGCAGTACTTC,CASSLGQGAYEQYF
TRBD2,TRBV6-1,TRBJ2-5,-,TGTGCCAGCAGAGGACTAGCGGGGACCCAGACCCAGTACTTC,CASRGLAGTQTQYF
TRBD1,TRBV30,TRBJ2-3,few,TGTGCCTGCAAGAGTGACAGGGGTAGCACAGATACGCAGTATTTT,CACKSDRGSTDTQYF
TRBD1,TRBV7-2,TRBJ2-3,-,TGTGCCAGCAGCTCACGGACAGGATGGGAAGATACGCAGTATTTT,CASSSRTGWEDTQYF
TRBD1,TRBV18,TRBJ1-4,-,TGTGCCAGCTCACGGTTACAGGGGGCCCTCGGGACAACTAATGAAAAACTGTTTTTT,CASSRLQGALGTTNEKLFF
-,TRBV5-8,TRBJ1-4,-,TGTGCCAGCAGCTTGGGGCAGGGTGTTGATGAAAAACTGTTTTTT,CASSLGQGVDEKLFF
-,TRBV7-7,TRBJ2-7,-,TGTGCCAGCAGGGGTGAGTACCCAATCTCCTACGAGCAGTACTTC,CASRGEYPISYEQYF
-,TRBV28,TRBJ1-2,-,TGTGCCAGCAGGCCGCCGGGACCGAGCTATGGCTACACCTTC,CASRPPGPSYGYTF
TRBD1,TRBV7-8,TRBJ1-5,-,TGTGCCAGCAGCCCTCGGACAGGGGGAGGGAGCAATCAGCCCCAGCATTTT,CASSPRTGGGSNQPQHF